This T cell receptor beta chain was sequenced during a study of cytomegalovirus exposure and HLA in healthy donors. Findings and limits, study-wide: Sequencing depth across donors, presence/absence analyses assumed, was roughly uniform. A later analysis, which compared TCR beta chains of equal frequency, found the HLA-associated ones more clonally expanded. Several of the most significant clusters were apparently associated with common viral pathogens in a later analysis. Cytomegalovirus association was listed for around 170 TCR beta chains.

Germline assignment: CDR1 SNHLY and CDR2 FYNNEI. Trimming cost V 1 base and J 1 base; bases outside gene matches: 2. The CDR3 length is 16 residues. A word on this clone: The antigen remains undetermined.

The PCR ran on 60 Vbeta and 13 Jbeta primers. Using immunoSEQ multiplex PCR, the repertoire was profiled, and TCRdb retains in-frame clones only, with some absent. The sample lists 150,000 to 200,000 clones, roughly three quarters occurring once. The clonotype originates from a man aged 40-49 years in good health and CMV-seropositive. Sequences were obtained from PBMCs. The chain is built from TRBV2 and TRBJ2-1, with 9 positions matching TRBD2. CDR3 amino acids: CASSEGAGGSYNEQFF. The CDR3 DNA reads TGTGCCAGCAGTGAAGGGGCGGGGGGGTCCTACAATGAGCAGTTCTTC.